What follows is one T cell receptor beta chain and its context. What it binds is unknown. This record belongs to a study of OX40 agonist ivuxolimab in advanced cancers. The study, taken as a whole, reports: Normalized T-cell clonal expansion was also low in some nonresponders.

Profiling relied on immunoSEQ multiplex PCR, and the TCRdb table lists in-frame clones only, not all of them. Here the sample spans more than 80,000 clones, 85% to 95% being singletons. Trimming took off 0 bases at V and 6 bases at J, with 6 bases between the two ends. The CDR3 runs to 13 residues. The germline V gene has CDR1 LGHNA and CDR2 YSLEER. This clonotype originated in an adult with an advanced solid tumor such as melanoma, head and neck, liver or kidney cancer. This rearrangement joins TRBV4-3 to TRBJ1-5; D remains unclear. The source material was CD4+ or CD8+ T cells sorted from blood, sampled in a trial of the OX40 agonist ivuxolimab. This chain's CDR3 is CASSQDSSQPQHF. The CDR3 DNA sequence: TGCGCCAGCAGCCAAGATTCGAGTCAGCCCCAGCATTTT.